The clone carrying this TCR beta chain was seen a few times. Its antigen is unknown. The PCR contained 60 Vbeta and 13 Jbeta primers. Sequencing used immunoSEQ multiplex PCR; TCRdb keeps in-frame clones, though not all of them. Of around 140,000 clones in the sample, roughly 80% were seen once. The germline gives CDR1 MDHEN, CDR2 SYDVKM. This CDR3 is 16 amino acids long. J lost 0 bases, V lost 4 bases, and 6 bases had no gene match. This record comes from a study of cytomegalovirus exposure and HLA in healthy donors. Points from the study as a whole: Upon later analysis, HLA-associated TCR beta chains proved more clonally expanded than other, equally common chains.

The clonotype originates from a woman aged 45-65 years in good health and CMV-seropositive. The sequencing sample was made of PBMCs. The genes are TRBV28 and TRBJ1-3, with 7 positions matching TRBD1. For the CDR3, the DNA is TGTGCCAGCAGTTCCTACAGGGGTCGCTCTGGAAACACCATATATTTT. Encoded protein: CASSSYRGRSGNTIYF.